This passage covers 18 T cell receptor beta chains from one sample sequenced in a study of OX40 agonist ivuxolimab in advanced cancers. Data came from immunoSEQ multiplex PCR; TCRdb stores just in-frame clones and leaves some out. The sample carries fewer than 80,000 clones, roughly nine tenths recorded once. The sequenced sample was CD4+ or CD8+ T cells sorted from blood, obtained in a trial of the OX40 agonist ivuxolimab. The receptors derive from an adult with an advanced solid tumor such as melanoma, head and neck, liver or kidney cancer.

This clone was counted a single time. The chain joins TRBV7-6 to TRBJ2-7; the match to TRBD1 covers 7 bases. This CDR3 spans 16 amino acids. CDR1 is SGHVS and CDR2 is FNYEAQ in the germline V gene. Trimming removed 1 base from V and 3 bases from J; junction bases left unmatched: 9. The CDR3 reads CASSLELTGRFYEQYF. Here the CDR3 DNA reads TGTGCCAGCAGCTTAGAGTTGACAGGGAGATTCTACGAGCAGTACTTC.

The CDR3 loop reads CASNPTPESYEQYF. Written as DNA, the CDR3 is TGCGCCAGCAACCCCACCCCGGAAAGCTACGAGCAGTACTTC. The chain couples TRBV5-1 to TRBJ2-7; unclear D gene. Germline values: CDR1 SGHRS, CDR2 YFSETQ. There are 14 residues in the CDR3. V gave up 6 bases and J gave up 3 bases, with 16 bases separating them.

This sequence joins TRBV14 and TRBJ1-1; perhaps TRBD1 as D (5 bases). Trimming shortened V by 3 bases and J by 6 bases, and 14 bases separated the two germline ends. The CDR3 runs to 14 residues. Germline lookup yields CDR1 SGHDN and CDR2 FVKESK. In DNA, the CDR3 is TGTGCCAGCAGCCATCGGGTGACCAGGGCTGAAGCTTTCTTT. Translation gives CASSHRVTRAEAFF.

The chain has TRBV7-3 and TRBJ2-1; 12 bases fit TRBD2. The V gene end was trimmed by 0 bases and the J gene end by 10 bases; junction bases not matched to a gene: 1. This CDR3 is 14 amino acids long. Germline CDR1 SGHTA, CDR2 FQGTGA. This CDR3 reads CASSLTGLAGEQFF. CDR3 bases: TGTGCCAGCAGCTTAACCGGACTAGCGGGGGAGCAGTTCTTC. Full variable domain (remainder filled in from reference TRBV7-3 and TRBJ2-1): GAGVSQTPSNKVTEKGKYVELRCDPISGHTALYWYRQSLGQGPEFLIYFQGTGAADDSGLPNDRFFAVRPEGSVSTLKIQRTERGDSAVYLCASSLTGLAGEQFFGPGTRLTVL.

This chain connects TRBV4-1 to TRBJ2-1, with D uncertain. The CDR3 consists of 16 residues. Germline V gives CDR1 MGHRA, CDR2 YSYEKL. The V gene lost 8 bases and the J gene lost 4 bases, with 21 bases spanning the gap. The DNA for the CDR3 is TGCGCCAGCGGGCCCAACCCCCCGATCCAATACAATGAGCAGTTCTTC. The encoded protein is CASGPNPPIQYNEQFF.

V usage is TRBV7-9 and J usage is TRBJ2-7; TRBD2 is a possible D gene (6 bases). Germline V lookup: CDR1 SEHNR, CDR2 FQNEAQ (reference sequence). CDR3 length equals 13 residues. V was pared by 4 bases and J by 6 bases, with 13 bases between. This CDR3 is CASSSLLAFEQYF. For the CDR3, the DNA is TGTGCCAGCAGCTCCTTACTAGCTTTCGAGCAGTACTTC.

This clone rates as medium-sized. The chain has TRBV19 and TRBJ1-1; D unresolved. This CDR3 spans 14 amino acids. V lost 1 base and J 1 base, leaving 7 bases between the germline ends. Looked up from germline, CDR1 is LNHDA and CDR2 is SQIVND (reference sequence). In nucleotides, the CDR3 is TGTGCCAGTAGTATAGGGCTCGGGAACACTGAAGCTTTCTTT. Protein sequence: CASSIGLGNTEAFF.

This chain connects TRBV2 to TRBJ2-5; D is ambiguous. From germline, CDR1 is SNHLY and CDR2 FYNNEI. Trimming stripped 4 bases from V and 0 bases from J, with 15 bases between. CDR3 length: 16 amino acids. The CDR3 DNA reads as TGTGCCAGCAGTGCTCTTCCGCCAGGCCACCAAGAGACCCAGTACTTC. Its translation is CASSALPPGHQETQYF.

The chain recombines TRBV27 with TRBJ2-6; no firm D call. Looked up from germline, CDR1 is MNHEY and CDR2 is SMNVEV (reference sequence). Deletions cut 6 bases from V and 2 bases from J, with 5 bases between. This CDR3 has 13 residues. CDR3 coding DNA: TGTGCCAGCAGCCCTGCTGGGGCCAACGTCCTGACTTTC. Residues: CASSPAGANVLTF.

CDR3 amino acids: CASSLKVGYEQYF. The DNA of the CDR3 is TGTGCCAGCAGCTTAAAGGTTGGGTACGAGCAGTACTTC. This rearrangement joins TRBV7-3 to TRBJ2-7; no definite D call. The length of the CDR3 is 13 residues. Germline V CDR1 and CDR2: SGHTA, FQGTGA. Trimming shortened V by 1 base and J by 4 bases, and 8 bases separated the two germline ends. The variable domain in full, completed from reference TRBV7-3 and TRBJ2-7, reads GAGVSQTPSNKVTEKGKYVELRCDPISGHTALYWYRQSLGQGPEFLIYFQGTGAADDSGLPNDRFFAVRPEGSVSTLKIQRTERGDSAVYLCASSLKVGYEQYFGPGTRLTVT.

The V call is TRBV27, the J call TRBJ1-5; D unclear. Looked up from germline, CDR1 is MNHEY and CDR2 is SMNVEV (reference sequence). The CDR3 sequence is 14 residues long. Trimming shortened V by 1 base and J by 6 bases, and 10 bases separated the two germline ends. The CDR3 DNA reads TGTGCCAGCAGTTTATTGGGGTGGCGTCAGCCCCAGCATTTT. Translation: CASSLLGWRQPQHF.

The chain has TRBV7-9 and TRBJ2-1; D is possibly TRBD2 (6 bases). The CDR3 is made up of 13 amino acids. V was clipped by 2 bases and J by 8 bases, with 10 bases between them. CDR1 and CDR2 from the germline V gene are SEHNR and FQNEAQ (reference sequence). This CDR3 is CASSLPRLDEQFF. The CDR3 bases are TGTGCCAGCAGCTTACCTCGACTAGATGAGCAGTTCTTC. Supplemented by reference TRBV7-9 and TRBJ2-1, the full variable domain reads DTGVSQNPRHKITKRGQNVTFRCDPISEHNRLYWYRQTLGQGPEFLTYFQNEAQLEKSRLLSDRFSAERPKGSFSTLEIQRTEQGDSAMYLCASSLPRLDEQFFGPGTRLTVL.

This chain links TRBV2 with TRBJ2-7; D perhaps matches TRBD1 (5 bases). Between the trimmed V and J ends, which lost 4 bases and 0 bases, there was a span of 10 bases. The germline CDR1 and CDR2 sequences are SNHLY and FYNNEI. CDR3 length equals 14 residues. This chain's CDR3 is CASSGTTRSYEQYF. In nucleotides, the CDR3 is TGTGCCAGCAGTGGGACAACTCGCTCCTACGAGCAGTACTTC.

This clone appeared once. The V call is TRBV13, the J call TRBJ2-7; either TRBD1 or TRBD2 may supply D (5 bases each). The CDR3 covers 13 residues. V lost 0 bases and J 5 bases, leaving 8 bases between the germline ends. Germline assignment: CDR1 PRHDT and CDR2 FYEKMQ (reference sequence). CDR3 nucleotides: TGTGCCAGCAGCTTAGGCGGGGCAAACGAGCAGTACTTC. Translation gives CASSLGGANEQYF.

The rearrangement joins TRBV19 to TRBJ1-2, with 8 bases aligning to TRBD1. The CDR3 loop spans 13 amino acids. After removal of 10 bases from V and 8 bases from J, the junction contained 12 bases not matched to a gene. Per the germline V gene, CDR1 is LNHDA and CDR2 is SQIVND (reference sequence). The DNA for the CDR3 is TGTGCCACCCGGACAGGGAAAATAAACGGCTACACCTTC. It translates to CATRTGKINGYTF.

This chain uses TRBV5-4 with TRBJ2-1; TRBD2 agrees at 8 bases. V was clipped by 1 base and J by 6 bases; unmatched bases: 9. CDR3 length: 16 residues. The germline gives CDR1 SGHNT, CDR2 YYREEE (reference sequence). The CDR3 spells CASSLMSSGNPNEQFF. The CDR3, as DNA: TGTGCCAGCAGCTTGATGAGTAGCGGGAATCCCAATGAGCAGTTCTTC.

The J gene is TRBJ2-2, the V gene TRBV5-4; D call uncertain. The CDR3 is 12 residues long. Germline-derived CDR1 and CDR2 are SGHNT and YYREEE (reference sequence). The V end was cut by 7 bases, the J end by 2 bases, with 6 bases between. CDR3 region: CASLVNTGELFF. CDR3 DNA: TGTGCCAGCTTAGTCAACACCGGGGAGCTGTTTTTT. Full variable domain (outside the CDR3, taken from reference TRBV5-4 and TRBJ2-2): ETGVTQSPTHLIKTRGQQVTLRCSSQSGHNTVSWYQQALGQGPQFIFQYYREEENGRGNFPPRFSGLQFPNYSSELNVNALELDDSALYLCASLVNTGELFFGEGSRLTVL.

This sequence joins TRBV13 and TRBJ2-1; D might be TRBD2 (6 bases). CDR1 is PRHDT and CDR2 is FYEKMQ in the germline V gene (reference sequence). V lost 6 bases and J 4 bases, leaving 13 bases between the germline ends. The CDR3 sequence is 14 residues long. The CDR3 nucleotides read TGTGCCAGCAGTAGGCGGGGTGGGTACAATGAGCAGTTCTTC. Its translation is CASSRRGGYNEQFF. Together with reference TRBV13 and TRBJ2-1, the CDR3 gives the full variable domain: AAGVIQSPRHLIKEKRETATLKCYPIPRHDTVYWYQQGPGQDPQFLISFYEKMQSDKGSIPDRFSAQQFSDYHSELNMSSLELGDSALYFCASSRRGGYNEQFFGPGTRLTVL.